This T cell receptor beta chain was sequenced in a study of T-cell reconstitution after alpha-beta-depleted transplantation in children. CDR3 size: 16 residues. Germline CDR1 SGHAT, CDR2 FQNNGV. Trimming took off 2 bases at V and 4 bases at J, with 17 bases between the two ends. Unique molecular identifiers were used in preparing the TCRbeta library. TCRdb redid the calling of the PCR reads with MiXCR, one entry per CDR3 protein. The sample records about 270,000 distinct CDR3 sequences, 9.9% being singletons. The TCR originated in a human donor who donated a stem cell graft to a child with SCID. The material sequenced was PBMCs from the stem cell graft donor, taken from the stem cell graft. The rearrangement links TRBV11-2 to TRBJ1-1; tentatively, D is TRBD1 (5 bases). As DNA, the CDR3 is TGTGCCAGCAGCTTAAGAGGTGGACAATTGCCCACTGAAGCTTTCTTT. Its protein product is CASSLRGGQLPTEAFF.